This T cell receptor beta chain is from a study of T-cell reconstitution after alpha-beta-depleted transplantation in children. Unique molecular identifiers featured in how the TCRbeta library was prepared. TCRdb ran MiXCR on the PCR reads and lists one entry per CDR3 protein. The sample holds about 230,000 distinct CDR3 sequences, approximately 9.5% seen once. Per germline, CDR1 SGHKS and CDR2 YYEKEE (reference sequence). The CDR3 extends over 15 amino acids. V was clipped by 3 bases and J by 3 bases, with 16 bases between them. The source of this sequence is a human donor who donated a stem cell graft to a child with acute lymphoblastic leukemia. V is TRBV5-5 and J is TRBJ2-7, with D perhaps TRBD1 or TRBD2 (5 bases each). The sample consisted of PBMCs from the stem cell graft donor, taken from the stem cell graft. As DNA, the CDR3 is TGTGCCAGCAGCTCCTCCCGGGGCAAGATCTACGAGCAGTACTTC. Protein: CASSSSRGKIYEQYF.